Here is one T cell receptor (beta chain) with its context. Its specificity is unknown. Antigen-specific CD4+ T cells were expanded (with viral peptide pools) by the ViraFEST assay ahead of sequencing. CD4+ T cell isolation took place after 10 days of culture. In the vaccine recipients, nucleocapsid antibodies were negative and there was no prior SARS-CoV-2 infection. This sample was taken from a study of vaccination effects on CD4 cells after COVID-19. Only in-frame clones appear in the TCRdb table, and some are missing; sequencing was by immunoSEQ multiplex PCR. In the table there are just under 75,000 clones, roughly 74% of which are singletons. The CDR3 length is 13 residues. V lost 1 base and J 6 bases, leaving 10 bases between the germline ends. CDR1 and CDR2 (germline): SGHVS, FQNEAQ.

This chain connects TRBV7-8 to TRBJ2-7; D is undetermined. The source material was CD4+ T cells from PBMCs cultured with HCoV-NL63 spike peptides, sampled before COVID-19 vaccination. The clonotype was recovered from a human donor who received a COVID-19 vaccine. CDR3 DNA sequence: TGTGCCAGCAGCTTAGTCGACTTAGGCGAGCAGTACGTC. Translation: CASSLVDLGEQYV.